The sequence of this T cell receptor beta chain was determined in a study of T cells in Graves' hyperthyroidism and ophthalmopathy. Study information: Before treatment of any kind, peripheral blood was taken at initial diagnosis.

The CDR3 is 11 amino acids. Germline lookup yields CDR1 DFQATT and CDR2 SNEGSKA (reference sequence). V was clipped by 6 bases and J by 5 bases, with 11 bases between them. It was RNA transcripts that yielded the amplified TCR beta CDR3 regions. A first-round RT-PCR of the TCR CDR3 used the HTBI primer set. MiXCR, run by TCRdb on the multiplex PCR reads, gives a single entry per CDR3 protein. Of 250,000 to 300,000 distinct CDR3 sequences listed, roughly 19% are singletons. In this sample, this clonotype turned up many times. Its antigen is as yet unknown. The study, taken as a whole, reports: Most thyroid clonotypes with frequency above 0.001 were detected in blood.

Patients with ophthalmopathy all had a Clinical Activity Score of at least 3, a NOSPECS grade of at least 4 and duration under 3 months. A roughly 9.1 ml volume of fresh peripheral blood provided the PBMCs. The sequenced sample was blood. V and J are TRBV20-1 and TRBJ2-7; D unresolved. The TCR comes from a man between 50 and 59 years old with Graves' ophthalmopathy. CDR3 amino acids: CSAGRPNEQYF. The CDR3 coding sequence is TGCAGTGCGGGCCGTCCCAACGAGCAGTACTTC.